A selection of T cell receptor beta chains follows, all from one sample in a study of identifying expanded T cells in peripheral blood. TCRdb's table, derived via immunoSEQ multiplex PCR, lists solely in-frame clones and lacks some. The sample carries about 91,000 clones, 88% recorded once. The source material was blood. These receptors were taken from a person aged 18-70 years in good health. Both conserved end residues are part of each CDR3. A D gene is named only where the DNA matches it firmly. The listing skips clone size in some rows; elsewhere it reads once, few, many or a size class.

J | V | size | D | DNA | CDR3
TRBJ2-7 | TRBV11-2 | - | TRBD2 | TGTGCCAGCAGCCGGACCTCTAGCGGGGGGTCCTACGAGCAGTACTTC | CASSRTSSGGSYEQYF
TRBJ2-5 | TRBV5-1 | - | - | TGCGCCAGCAGCCCCCCCGGGGGTGGAGAGACCCAGTACTTC | CASSPPGGGETQYF
TRBJ2-7 | TRBV25-1 | - | TRBD1 | TGTGCCAGCAGTGAATGGGACAGGGGATCGGGGGAGCAGTACTTC | CASSEWDRGSGEQYF
TRBJ2-1 | TRBV28 | - | - | TGTGCCAGCAGTTCCCTAGTAACGGTCTTC | CASSSLVTVF
TRBJ2-1 | TRBV15 | - | - | TGTGCCACCAGAAACAGGGTATACAATGAGCAGTTCTTC | CATRNRVYNEQFF
TRBJ1-5 | TRBV4-1 | - | - | TGCGCCAGCAGCCAAGGGGGCCCCGTGGGAAGCGGTCAGCCCCAGCATTTT | CASSQGGPVGSGQPQHF
TRBJ1-3 | TRBV7-8 | - | - | TGTGCCAGCAGCTCCTCAGGATTCTCTGGAAACACCATATATTTT | CASSSSGFSGNTIYF
TRBJ1-1 | TRBV5-4 | once | - | TGTGCCAGCAGCATTCTAAGGACGGCTACTGAAGCTTTCTTT | CASSILRTATEAFF
TRBJ2-3 | TRBV7-2 | - | TRBD1 | TGTGCCAGCAGCTTGCCGGGACAGCCAGATACGCAGTATTTT | CASSLPGQPDTQYF
TRBJ1-2 | TRBV29-1 | - | - | TGCAGCGTCCTAGGGGCCTCGGGACGGCGTAACTATGGCTACACCTTC | CSVLGASGRRNYGYTF
TRBJ2-1 | TRBV6-4 | few | TRBD1 | TGTGCCAGCAGTGACCAAGAGAGTGGGACAGGGGGCTACAATGAGCAGTTCTTC | CASSDQESGTGGYNEQFF
TRBJ2-2 | TRBV6-5 | - | - | TGTGCCAGCACTCGAGGGGGTACCGGGGAGCTGTTTTTT | CASTRGGTGELFF
TRBJ1-2 | TRBV4-2 | - | TRBD1 | TGTGCCAGCAGCCAATCCTCGGACAGGGGCCTTGGGAACTATGGCTACACCTTC | CASSQSSDRGLGNYGYTF
TRBJ1-1 | TRBV2 | - | TRBD1 | TGTGCCAGCAGTCTGGAGCCCTGGGACAGTCGGACTGAAGCTTTCTTT | CASSLEPWDSRTEAFF
TRBJ2-7 | TRBV10-1 | - | TRBD1 | TGCGCCAGCAGTGAGGGAACAGGGGGTTCGTACGAGCAGTACTTC | CASSEGTGGSYEQYF
TRBJ1-2 | TRBV6-9 | - | - | TGTGCCAGCAGGCACCGCCACTATGGCTACACCTTC | CASRHRHYGYTF
TRBJ1-2 | TRBV5-6 | - | - | TGTGCCAGCAGCAAGGGGACGGCAATCTATGGCTACACCTTC | CASSKGTAIYGYTF